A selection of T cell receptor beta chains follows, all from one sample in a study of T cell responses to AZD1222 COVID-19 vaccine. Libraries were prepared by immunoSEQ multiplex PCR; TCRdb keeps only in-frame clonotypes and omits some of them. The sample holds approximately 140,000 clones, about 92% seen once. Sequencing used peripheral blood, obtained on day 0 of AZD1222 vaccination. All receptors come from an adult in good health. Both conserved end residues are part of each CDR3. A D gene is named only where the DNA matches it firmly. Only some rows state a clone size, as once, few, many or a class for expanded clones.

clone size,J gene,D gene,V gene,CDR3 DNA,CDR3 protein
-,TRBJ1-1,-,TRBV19,TGTGCCAGTAGTATAGGAAATGGTCCGGACACTGAAGCTTTCTTT,CASSIGNGPDTEAFF
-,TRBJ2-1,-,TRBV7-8,TGTGCCAGCAGCTTTTTTGGTGGTTCCAATGAGCAGTTCTTC,CASSFFGGSNEQFF
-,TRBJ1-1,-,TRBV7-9,TGTGCCAGCAGCTATCCCGGGCAGGAGAACACTGAAGCTTTCTTT,CASSYPGQENTEAFF
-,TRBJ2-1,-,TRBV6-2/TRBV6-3,TGTGCCAGCAGTTACACGGATCTACCGTACAATGAGCAGTTCTTC,CASSYTDLPYNEQFF
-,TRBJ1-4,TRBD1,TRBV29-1,TGCAGCGTTGAGGGACAGAAAGGTTCTAATGAAAAACTGTTTTTT,CSVEGQKGSNEKLFF
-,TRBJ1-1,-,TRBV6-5,TGTGCCAGCAGTCATACAGGGCGGAAGGGTGAAGCTTTCTTT,CASSHTGRKGEAFF
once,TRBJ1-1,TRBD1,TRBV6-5,TGTGCCAGCAGTCCCCAGGGGACAGGCACTGAAGCTTTCTTT,CASSPQGTGTEAFF
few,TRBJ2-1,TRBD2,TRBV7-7,TGTGCCAGCAGCCCAGGACTAGCGGGAGTCAATGAGCAGTTCTTC,CASSPGLAGVNEQFF
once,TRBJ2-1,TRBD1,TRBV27,TGTGCCAGCAGTTACCGGGACAGGGGTGGGCATGAGCAGTTCTTC,CASSYRDRGGHEQFF
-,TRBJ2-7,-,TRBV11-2,TGTGCCAGCAGCAAGGAGACCAGGCTTGACTACGAGCAGTACTTC,CASSKETRLDYEQYF
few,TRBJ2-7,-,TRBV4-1,TGCGCCAGCAGCCAAGGCGCGGGGGCAGGGTACGAGCAGTACTTC,CASSQGAGAGYEQYF
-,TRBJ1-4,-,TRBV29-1,TGCAGCGTACTTCCGGGGGCTACTAATGAAAAACTGTTTTTT,CSVLPGATNEKLFF
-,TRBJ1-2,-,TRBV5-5,TGTGCCAGCAGCTTGTCAGGTACAGGAGCGGGCTACACCTTC,CASSLSGTGAGYTF
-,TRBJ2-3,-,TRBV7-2,TGTGCCAGCAGCTTAATAGCGGCGACGGATACGCAGTATTTT,CASSLIAATDTQYF
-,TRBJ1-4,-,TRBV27,TGTGCCAGCAGTTTCACGGATGCAACTAATGAAAAACTGTTTTTT,CASSFTDATNEKLFF
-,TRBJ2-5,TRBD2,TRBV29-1,TGCAGCGTAGGACCGGGACTAGCGGACTTGTACCAAGAGACCCAGTACTTC,CSVGPGLADLYQETQYF
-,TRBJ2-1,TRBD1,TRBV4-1,TGCGCCAGCAGCCAAGCAGGGACAGGGTCTGAGCAGTTCTTC,CASSQAGTGSEQFF
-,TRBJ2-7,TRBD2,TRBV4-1,TGCGCCAGCAGCCAAGTGGGGGGGAGCTCCTACGAGCAGTACTTC,CASSQVGGSSYEQYF
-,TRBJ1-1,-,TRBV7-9,TGTGCCAGCAGCTTTCGCGGAAGCAAAGAAGCTTTCTTT,CASSFRGSKEAFF
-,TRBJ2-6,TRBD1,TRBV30,TGTGCCTGGAGTTCCGGGACAGGGGGACAAGGGGCCAACGTCCTGACTTTC,CAWSSGTGGQGANVLTF
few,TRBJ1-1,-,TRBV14,TGTGCCAGCAGCGCGACAGAGAACACTGAAGCTTTCTTT,CASSATENTEAFF
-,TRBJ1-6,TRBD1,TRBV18,TGTGCCAGCTCACCTCGGACAGGGGAGATACGGTCACCCCTCCACTTT,CASSPRTGEIRSPLHF